A single sample gave rise to the 3 T cell receptor beta chains below, sequenced in a study of beta chain features in type 1 diabetes. The investigators reverse transcribed all of the isolated RNA, so they sequenced expressed TCRB transcripts. Sequencing used immunoSEQ multiplex PCR; TCRdb keeps in-frame clones, though not all of them. The sample holds fewer than 350,000 clones, 15% to 20% seen once. Input material: naive CD4+ T cells from blood. These receptors originate from a woman aged 18-29 years in good health.

The genes are TRBV5-6 and TRBJ2-1, with 10 nucleotides matching TRBD2. V trimming: 5 bases; J trimming: 0 bases; junction bases outside the gene matches: 5. Germline lookup yields CDR1 SGHDT and CDR2 YYEEEE. The CDR3 spans 16 residues. For the CDR3, the DNA is TGTGCCAGCAGGGCCTCTAGCGGGAGCTCCTACAATGAGCAGTTCTTC. Translation: CASRASSGSSYNEQFF.

CDR3 DNA: TGTGCCAGCTCACGCATAGCGGGGATACTCCAAGAGACCCAGTACTTC. This gives the protein CASSRIAGILQETQYF. The rearrangement joins TRBV18 to TRBJ2-5, with 8 bases fitting TRBD2. Germline trimming cut 4 bases from V and 1 base from J; bases unmatched to any gene: 8. CDR3 length equals 16 residues. Per the germline V gene, CDR1 is KGHSH and CDR2 is LQKENI. Looking up the rest from reference TRBV18 and TRBJ2-5 gives the full variable domain: NAGVMQNPRHLVRRRGQEARLRCSPMKGHSHVYWYRQLPEEGLKFMVYLQKENIIDESGMPKERFSAEFPKEGPSILRIQQVVRGDSAAYFCASSRIAGILQETQYFGPGTRLLVL.

The CDR3 protein is CASSISTGRNSYNEQFF. CDR3 coding DNA: TGCGCCAGCAGCATTTCGACAGGGCGGAATTCCTACAATGAGCAGTTCTTC. The chain couples TRBV5-1 to TRBJ2-1; 7 bases match TRBD1. The CDR3 has 17 residues. The V gene end was trimmed by 4 bases and the J gene end by 1 base; junction bases not matched to a gene: 11. Germline V gives CDR1 SGHRS, CDR2 YFSETQ.